The rows below give T cell receptor beta chains drawn from one sample of a study of blood T cell repertoires in COVID-19. The repertoire was sequenced with immunoSEQ multiplex PCR; TCRdb's copy has only in-frame clones and lacks some. Here the sample spans over 300,000 clones, around 91% being singletons. The sample comprised peripheral blood. These receptors came from a man in his late teens or twenties with active or convalescent COVID-19. Each CDR3 is given with its conserved first and last residue. D genes are given only for firm matches. Not every row has a clone size; where given, it reads once, few, many or a size class.

clone size: .; V gene: TRBV13; J gene: TRBJ2-7; D gene: .; CDR3 protein: CASSLGQSNYEQYF; CDR3 DNA: TGTGCCAGCAGCCTTGGACAGTCAAACTACGAGCAGTACTTC
clone size: .; V gene: TRBV19; J gene: TRBJ2-6; D gene: .; CDR3 protein: CASSRTLSGANVLTF; CDR3 DNA: TGTGCCAGTAGTAGGACTCTCTCTGGGGCCAACGTCCTGACTTTC
clone size: once; V gene: TRBV7-9; J gene: TRBJ1-2; D gene: .; CDR3 protein: CASSKAGTHNYGYTF; CDR3 DNA: TGTGCCAGCAGCAAGGCTGGGACACACAACTATGGCTACACCTTC
clone size: .; V gene: TRBV28; J gene: TRBJ1-6; D gene: .; CDR3 protein: CASTPGRANSPLHF; CDR3 DNA: TGTGCCAGCACCCCGGGCAGGGCTAATTCACCCCTCCACTTT
clone size: .; V gene: TRBV7-8; J gene: TRBJ1-1; D gene: .; CDR3 protein: CASLLGGNTEAFF; CDR3 DNA: TGTGCCAGCTTACTAGGTGGGAACACTGAAGCTTTCTTT
clone size: .; V gene: TRBV19; J gene: TRBJ2-3; D gene: .; CDR3 protein: CASSLLFSTDTQYF; CDR3 DNA: TGTGCCAGTAGTCTCCTTTTTAGCACAGATACGCAGTATTTT
clone size: .; V gene: TRBV19; J gene: TRBJ1-2; D gene: TRBD1; CDR3 protein: CASSDRGSVYGYTF; CDR3 DNA: TGTGCCAGTAGCGACAGGGGCTCAGTCTATGGCTACACCTTC
clone size: .; V gene: TRBV28; J gene: TRBJ2-4; D gene: .; CDR3 protein: CASSLSVPAGYIQYF; CDR3 DNA: TGTGCCAGCAGTTTATCGGTCCCCGCCGGGTACATTCAGTACTTC
clone size: .; V gene: TRBV11-3; J gene: TRBJ2-7; D gene: TRBD2; CDR3 protein: CASSRGLADEQYF; CDR3 DNA: TGTGCCAGCAGCCGGGGACTAGCTGACGAGCAGTACTTC
clone size: .; V gene: TRBV7-2; J gene: TRBJ2-7; D gene: .; CDR3 protein: CASSSTGGRAYEQYF; CDR3 DNA: TGTGCCAGCAGCTCAACCGGGGGAAGGGCCTACGAGCAGTACTTC
clone size: .; V gene: TRBV3-1/TRBV3-2; J gene: TRBJ1-5; D gene: TRBD1; CDR3 protein: CASSLGGQGTNQPQHF; CDR3 DNA: TGTGCCAGCAGCCTGGGGGGACAGGGCACAAATCAGCCCCAGCATTTT
clone size: .; V gene: TRBV30; J gene: TRBJ1-6; D gene: TRBD1; CDR3 protein: CAWNPGQYNSPLHF; CDR3 DNA: TGTGCCTGGAACCCGGGACAGTATAATTCACCCCTCCACTTT
clone size: .; V gene: TRBV12-3/TRBV12-4; J gene: TRBJ2-7; D gene: .; CDR3 protein: CASRQGSYEQYF; CDR3 DNA: TGTGCCAGCAGGCAGGGTTCCTACGAGCAGTACTTC
clone size: once; V gene: TRBV7-2; J gene: TRBJ1-2; D gene: TRBD1; CDR3 protein: CASSRPGQTLNYGYTF; CDR3 DNA: TGTGCCAGCAGCCGCCCGGGACAGACCCTGAACTATGGCTACACCTTC
clone size: .; V gene: TRBV11-2; J gene: TRBJ2-4; D gene: TRBD2; CDR3 protein: CASSSWTSGNKNIQYF; CDR3 DNA: TGTGCCAGCAGCTCCTGGACTAGCGGAAACAAAAACATTCAGTACTTC
clone size: .; V gene: TRBV3-1/TRBV3-2; J gene: TRBJ1-2; D gene: TRBD1; CDR3 protein: CASSQDASGGRGYTF; CDR3 DNA: TGTGCCAGCAGCCAAGATGCGTCAGGGGGCCGTGGCTACACCTTC
clone size: once; V gene: TRBV9; J gene: TRBJ1-1; D gene: .; CDR3 protein: CASSVKEARNTEAFF; CDR3 DNA: TGTGCCAGCAGCGTAAAGGAGGCTCGGAACACTGAAGCTTTCTTT
clone size: .; V gene: TRBV24-1; J gene: TRBJ1-1; D gene: .; CDR3 protein: CATSDTVNTEAFF; CDR3 DNA: TGTGCCACCAGTGACACAGTGAACACTGAAGCTTTCTTT
clone size: .; V gene: TRBV3-1/TRBV3-2; J gene: TRBJ2-1; D gene: .; CDR3 protein: CASSQFGNEQFF; CDR3 DNA: TGTGCCAGCAGCCAATTCGGTAATGAGCAGTTCTTC
clone size: .; V gene: TRBV6-6; J gene: TRBJ2-2; D gene: .; CDR3 protein: CASSYPRGANTGELFF; CDR3 DNA: TGTGCCAGCAGTTACCCTCGTGGAGCGAACACCGGGGAGCTGTTTTTT
clone size: once; V gene: TRBV28; J gene: TRBJ2-3; D gene: .; CDR3 protein: CASSLVGATDTQYF; CDR3 DNA: TGTGCCAGCAGTTTGGTAGGAGCCACAGATACGCAGTATTTT
clone size: .; V gene: TRBV6-5; J gene: TRBJ2-7; D gene: .; CDR3 protein: CASSYSAGGEQYF; CDR3 DNA: TGTGCCAGCAGTTACTCGGCAGGAGGCGAGCAGTACTTC
clone size: .; V gene: TRBV19; J gene: TRBJ2-2; D gene: TRBD2; CDR3 protein: CASSRAGLASGELFF; CDR3 DNA: TGTGCCAGTAGTCGTGCGGGACTAGCGTCCGGGGAGCTGTTTTTT
clone size: once; V gene: TRBV9; J gene: TRBJ1-2; D gene: .; CDR3 protein: CASSRQSTALRNGYTF; CDR3 DNA: TGTGCCAGCAGCCGGCAGTCGACAGCGTTGAGGAATGGCTACACCTTC
clone size: once; V gene: TRBV19; J gene: TRBJ1-1; D gene: .; CDR3 protein: CASSTVNTEAFF; CDR3 DNA: TGTGCCAGTAGTACCGTGAACACTGAAGCTTTCTTT
clone size: .; V gene: TRBV4-1; J gene: TRBJ2-5; D gene: TRBD2; CDR3 protein: CASSPPGLPKETQYF; CDR3 DNA: TGCGCCAGCAGCCCTCCGGGACTACCAAAAGAGACCCAGTACTTC
clone size: .; V gene: TRBV4-2; J gene: TRBJ1-1; D gene: .; CDR3 protein: CASSQDTGYAEAFF; CDR3 DNA: TGTGCCAGCAGCCAAGATACAGGGTATGCTGAAGCTTTCTTT
clone size: .; V gene: TRBV2; J gene: TRBJ2-3; D gene: .; CDR3 protein: CASTRASSTDTQYF; CDR3 DNA: TGTGCCAGCACGCGGGCTTCGAGCACAGATACGCAGTATTTT
clone size: .; V gene: TRBV4-2; J gene: TRBJ1-1; D gene: .; CDR3 protein: CASSQVARGSEAFF; CDR3 DNA: TGTGCCAGCAGCCAAGTCGCTCGGGGTTCTGAAGCTTTCTTT
clone size: .; V gene: TRBV12-3/TRBV12-4; J gene: TRBJ2-7; D gene: .; CDR3 protein: CASRLEGGSEQYF; CDR3 DNA: TGTGCCAGCAGACTAGAGGGGGGGTCCGAGCAGTACTTC
clone size: .; V gene: TRBV12-3/TRBV12-4; J gene: TRBJ1-2; D gene: .; CDR3 protein: CASSPDYGYTF; CDR3 DNA: TGTGCCAGCAGTCCGGACTATGGCTACACCTTC
clone size: .; V gene: TRBV7-3; J gene: TRBJ1-5; D gene: TRBD1; CDR3 protein: CASSATGGQPQHF; CDR3 DNA: TGTGCCAGCAGCGCGACAGGGGGCCAGCCCCAGCATTTT
clone size: .; V gene: TRBV9; J gene: TRBJ2-3; D gene: .; CDR3 protein: CASSPSVDSPPTYF; CDR3 DNA: TGTGCCAGCAGCCCCAGTGTCGACTCCCCCCCCACGTATTTT
clone size: .; V gene: TRBV9; J gene: TRBJ1-1; D gene: .; CDR3 protein: CASSASAGYTEAFF; CDR3 DNA: TGTGCCAGCAGCGCTTCTGCGGGGTACACTGAAGCTTTCTTT
clone size: .; V gene: TRBV5-5; J gene: TRBJ2-1; D gene: TRBD1; CDR3 protein: CASTISQGANYNEQFF; CDR3 DNA: TGTGCCAGCACCATCTCACAGGGGGCGAATTACAATGAGCAGTTCTTC
clone size: .; V gene: TRBV7-2; J gene: TRBJ1-3; D gene: .; CDR3 protein: CASSLARGGNTIYF; CDR3 DNA: TGTGCCAGCAGCTTAGCCAGGGGCGGAAACACCATATATTTT
clone size: .; V gene: TRBV7-2; J gene: TRBJ1-2; D gene: .; CDR3 protein: CASSLYRDYGYTF; CDR3 DNA: TGTGCCAGCAGCCTATACAGAGACTATGGCTACACCTTC
clone size: few; V gene: TRBV4-3; J gene: TRBJ1-1; D gene: .; CDR3 protein: CASSQASGVNTEAFF; CDR3 DNA: TGCGCCAGCAGCCAAGCTTCCGGTGTTAACACTGAAGCTTTCTTT
clone size: once; V gene: TRBV27; J gene: TRBJ2-5; D gene: TRBD2; CDR3 protein: CASSLSGSGRDETQYF; CDR3 DNA: TGTGCCAGCAGTTTATCGGGGTCAGGGAGGGATGAGACCCAGTACTTC
clone size: .; V gene: TRBV10-3; J gene: TRBJ1-5; D gene: TRBD1; CDR3 protein: CAITPDRDQPQHF; CDR3 DNA: TGTGCCATCACCCCAGACAGGGATCAGCCCCAGCATTTT
clone size: .; V gene: TRBV2; J gene: TRBJ2-5; D gene: TRBD2; CDR3 protein: CASSEVGTSGVWETQYF; CDR3 DNA: TGTGCCAGCAGTGAAGTCGGGACTAGCGGTGTTTGGGAGACCCAGTACTTC
clone size: .; V gene: TRBV18; J gene: TRBJ1-4; D gene: .; CDR3 protein: CASSPPQGGTTNEKLFF; CDR3 DNA: TGTGCCAGCTCACCTCCCCAGGGAGGGACGACTAATGAAAAACTGTTTTTT
clone size: .; V gene: TRBV29-1; J gene: TRBJ2-3; D gene: TRBD2; CDR3 protein: CSVETSGSSTDTQYF; CDR3 DNA: TGCAGCGTTGAGACTAGCGGGAGCAGCACAGATACGCAGTATTTT
clone size: .; V gene: TRBV19; J gene: TRBJ2-7; D gene: .; CDR3 protein: CASSTTSYVNF; CDR3 DNA: TGTGCCAGTAGTACGACTTCTTACGTGAACTTC
clone size: .; V gene: TRBV24-1; J gene: TRBJ2-5; D gene: TRBD1; CDR3 protein: CATSDPTGSKQETQYF; CDR3 DNA: TGTGCCACCAGTGACCCGACAGGGTCGAAACAAGAGACCCAGTACTTC
clone size: .; V gene: TRBV18; J gene: TRBJ1-4; D gene: TRBD1; CDR3 protein: CASSTGQVATNEKLFF; CDR3 DNA: TGTGCCAGCTCAACAGGACAGGTTGCAACTAATGAAAAACTGTTTTTT
clone size: .; V gene: TRBV27; J gene: TRBJ1-2; D gene: .; CDR3 protein: CASSRYPSSPGYTF; CDR3 DNA: TGTGCCAGCAGTCGATACCCCAGTTCACCTGGCTACACCTTC
clone size: .; V gene: TRBV6-2/TRBV6-3; J gene: TRBJ2-7; D gene: TRBD2; CDR3 protein: CASSFRTSGSSEQYF; CDR3 DNA: TGTGCCAGCAGTTTTCGGACTAGCGGGAGTTCCGAGCAGTACTTC
clone size: .; V gene: TRBV6-2/TRBV6-3; J gene: TRBJ2-2; D gene: .; CDR3 protein: CASSYGPGPNTGELFF; CDR3 DNA: TGTGCCAGCAGTTATGGGCCAGGCCCTAACACCGGGGAGCTGTTTTTT
clone size: .; V gene: TRBV2; J gene: TRBJ2-5; D gene: TRBD1; CDR3 protein: CASSGDRGQETQYF; CDR3 DNA: TGTGCCAGCAGTGGGGACAGGGGACAAGAGACCCAGTACTTC
clone size: .; V gene: TRBV20-1; J gene: TRBJ1-1; D gene: .; CDR3 protein: CSASKRGRNTEAFF; CDR3 DNA: TGCAGTGCTAGTAAAAGGGGCAGGAACACTGAAGCTTTCTTT
clone size: .; V gene: TRBV11-2; J gene: TRBJ2-2; D gene: .; CDR3 protein: CATETGTPNTGELFF; CDR3 DNA: TGTGCCACCGAAACCGGGACACCCAACACCGGGGAGCTGTTTTTT
clone size: .; V gene: TRBV29-1; J gene: TRBJ1-1; D gene: TRBD1; CDR3 protein: CSVRTGNTEAFF; CDR3 DNA: TGCAGCGTACGGACAGGGAACACTGAAGCTTTCTTT
clone size: .; V gene: TRBV7-9; J gene: TRBJ2-1; D gene: TRBD2; CDR3 protein: CASSSRLAGDNEQFF; CDR3 DNA: TGTGCCAGCAGCTCCCGACTAGCGGGAGATAATGAGCAGTTCTTC